The next 17 T cell receptor beta chains were all read from a single sample in a study of immune heterogeneity within non-small cell lung tumors. At around 600 ng per sample, bulk tumor genomic DNA provided the template. Primary tumors were biopsied several times each, far apart, intraoperatively. Curative surgery was performed on patients who had untreated, newly diagnosed non-small cell lung cancer. TCR beta CDR3 was amplified by multiplex PCR, first round nine to ten cycles, 32 V and 13 J primers. TCRdb recomputed calls from the multiplex PCR reads with MiXCR, one row per CDR3 protein. This repertoire shows some 10,000 distinct CDR3 sequences, 25% to 30% found once; its top ten account for roughly 7.4%. The sequencing input was lung tumor tissue. These receptor sequences come from a woman aged 60-70 years with non-small cell lung cancer.

This clonotype showed up just a few times. The V and J genes are TRBV20-1 and TRBJ1-2, with a possible D match to TRBD1 (6 bases). V lost 6 bases to trimming and J lost 5 bases, with 16 bases between them. Looked up from germline, CDR1 is DFQATT and CDR2 is SNEGSKA (reference sequence). The CDR3 has 13 residues. The CDR3 region is CSASIRGGYGYTF. The CDR3 bases are TGCAGTGCCTCTATCAGGGGAGGTTATGGCTACACCTTC.

This clonotype is labeled as medium-sized. This chain links TRBV2 with TRBJ1-5; D is uncertain. Germline CDR1 is SNHLY and CDR2 is FYNNEI. The CDR3 extends over 14 amino acids. The V gene lost 7 bases and the J gene lost 9 bases, with 19 bases spanning the gap. In DNA form, the CDR3 reads TGTGCCAGCACCCAAGGACGTGGGGTAGGGCCCCAGCATTTT. Amino acids: CASTQGRGVGPQHF.

By share, this clonotype ranks as medium-sized. The chain is built from TRBV19 and TRBJ2-3; 12 bases match TRBD2. Germline V gene lookup returns CDR1 LNHDA and CDR2 SQIVND (reference sequence). The CDR3 loop spans 17 amino acids. J was trimmed by 2 bases and V by 6 bases; bases with no gene match: 9. The CDR3 loop is CASRPHLAGGITDTQYF. DNA of the CDR3: TGTGCCAGTAGACCGCACCTAGCGGGAGGGATCACAGATACGCAGTATTTT.

This clonotype is labeled medium-sized. The gene calls are TRBV18 and TRBJ2-3; 8 bases agree with TRBD1. V lost 4 bases and J lost 6; bases outside the gene matches: 6. Looked up from germline, CDR1 is KGHSH and CDR2 is LQKENI. The CDR3 runs to 14 residues. The CDR3 here is CASSRQGRGDTQYF. CDR3 coding DNA: TGTGCCAGCTCACGACAGGGGAGAGGGGATACGCAGTATTTT.

This clonotype was seen only a few times. The CDR3 here is CASSLVGLGGFTDTQYF. For the CDR3, the DNA is TGTGCCAGCAGCTTAGTGGGTCTGGGCGGGTTCACAGATACGCAGTATTTT. The chain joins TRBV11-2 to TRBJ2-3, with D tentatively TRBD2 (5 bases). The V gene's germline CDR1 is SGHAT and CDR2 FQNNGV. Trimming left V 1 base short and J 2 bases short, with 16 bases between. The CDR3 is 17 amino acids.

The chain links TRBV4-1 to TRBJ2-7; 7 bases align to TRBD1. V was pared by 2 bases and J by 5 bases, with 9 bases of the junction left unmatched. The CDR3 is 15 residues long. Germline CDR1 is MGHRA and CDR2 is YSYEKL. CDR3 DNA sequence: TGCGCCAGCAGCCAATTGGTTATACAGGGGAACGAGCAGTACTTC. Translating gives CASSQLVIQGNEQYF.

The chain couples TRBV2 to TRBJ2-1, with 11 bases that match TRBD2. V was pared by 5 bases and J by 4 bases, with 1 base of the junction left unmatched. The CDR3 sequence is 14 residues long. Germline assignment: CDR1 SNHLY and CDR2 FYNNEI. Here the CDR3 DNA reads TGTGCCAGCAGTCGACTAGCGGGATACAATGAGCAGTTCTTC. As protein: CASSRLAGYNEQFF.

This clonotype was seen at least ten times. The rearrangement uses TRBV10-3 and TRBJ1-2, with D perhaps TRBD1 (6 bases). The germline V gene has CDR1 ENHRY and CDR2 SYGVKD. The CDR3 length is 12 residues. Trimming pared 6 bases from V and 2 bases from J, leaving 7 bases between. Here the CDR3 DNA reads TGTGCCATCAGCAGGGGAAACTATGGCTACACCTTC. Its protein product is CAISRGNYGYTF.

This clonotype qualifies as medium-sized. The V and J genes are TRBV12-3 or TRBV12-4 and TRBJ2-7, with D unclear. This CDR3 has 12 residues. V shed 3 bases and J shed 2 bases, with 5 bases lying between them. This CDR3 reads CASSLGTYEQYF. In DNA form, the CDR3 reads TGTGCCAGCAGTTTGGGTACCTACGAGCAGTACTTC.

This clonotype was recorded a few times. J is TRBJ2-2 and V is TRBV6-4, with D tentatively TRBD1 (6 bases). Germline V gene data show CDR1 as MRHNA and CDR2 as SNTAGT. The V gene lost 3 bases and the J gene lost 2 bases, with 7 bases spanning the gap. This CDR3 is built from 14 residues. CDR3 sequence: CASSEQGNTGELFF. Here the CDR3 DNA reads TGTGCCAGCAGTGAACAGGGCAACACCGGGGAGCTGTTTTTT.

This clonotype is medium-sized by share. The CDR3 loop is CASSTIIRDEKTQYF. The CDR3 nucleotides are TGTGCCAGCAGTACTATAATCCGGGACGAGAAAACGCAGTATTTT. This chain joins TRBV28 and TRBJ2-3; D is possibly TRBD1 or TRBD2 (5 bases each). Trimming left V 5 bases short and J 9 bases short, with 21 bases between. CDR1 MDHEN and CDR2 SYDVKM come from the germline V gene. The CDR3 has 15 residues.

In its sample, this clonotype was seen many times. This chain's CDR3 is CASSLATGTRDRGEQFF. CDR3 in DNA: TGTGCCAGCAGCTTAGCGACCGGGACTAGGGATAGGGGTGAGCAGTTCTTC. The chain has TRBV7-2 and TRBJ2-1, with 8 bases lining up with TRBD2. The trim removed 0 bases at V and 9 bases at J, leaving 13 bases unmatched. This CDR3 has 17 amino acids. The germline V gene has CDR1 SGHTA and CDR2 FQGNSA.

This chain connects TRBV7-2 to TRBJ2-3, with D perhaps matching TRBD1 or TRBD2 (6 bases each). Between the trimmed V and J ends, which lost 5 bases and 5 bases, there was a span of 14 bases. Germline V CDR1 and CDR2: SGHTA, FQGNSA. The CDR3 has 14 residues. The CDR3, as DNA: TGTGCCAGCAGCCATTCCGGGGGACAAGATACGCAGTATTTT. Protein product: CASSHSGGQDTQYF.

V usage is TRBV18 and J usage is TRBJ2-4; no reliable D call. The CDR3 has 14 residues. Trimming cost V 3 bases and J 9 bases, with 15 bases left between them. Per germline, CDR1 KGHSH and CDR2 LQKENI. The CDR3 here is CASSPRRVLGIQYF. CDR3 DNA: TGTGCCAGCTCACCTCGGAGAGTTTTGGGCATTCAGTACTTC.

A word on this clonotype: A much larger clone sits a single nucleotide away, making a read error possible. This chain uses TRBV28 with TRBJ1-5; D uncertain. The CDR3 contains 14 residues. Germline CDR1 and CDR2: MDHEN and SYDVKM. The CDR3 nucleotides are TGTGCCAGCAGTTTTCAGACCGGGAATCAGCGCCAGCATTTT. As protein: CASSFQTGNQRQHF.

In its sample, this clonotype was seen once. V gene TRBV24-1 combines with J gene TRBJ2-2, with 7 nucleotides matching TRBD1. The ends lost 1 base at V and 0 bases at J; junction bases unmatched: 4. In germline, CDR1 is KGHDR, CDR2 SFDVKD. The CDR3 has 17 residues. CDR3 sequence (DNA): TGTGCCACCAGTGATTTAGGGACAGCATCGAACACCGGGGAGCTGTTTTTT. Protein sequence: CATSDLGTASNTGELFF.

The J gene is TRBJ1-5, the V gene TRBV28, with D perhaps matching TRBD1 (6 bases). Trimming took off 8 bases at V and 3 bases at J, with 11 bases between the two ends. This CDR3 contains 13 residues. Germline V gives CDR1 MDHEN, CDR2 SYDVKM. The CDR3 loop is CASPDRLNQPQHF. The CDR3 nucleotides are TGTGCCAGCCCAGACAGGCTCAATCAGCCCCAGCATTTT.